A selection of T cell receptor beta chains follows, all from one sample in a study of vaccination and CD4 T cells after COVID-19. No antigen has been identified for these receptors. MiXCR, applied by TCRdb to the PCR reads, yields one record per CDR3 protein. Of under 15,000 distinct CDR3 sequences in the sample, roughly three fifths were seen once. Sequenced input: CD4+ T cells from blood, cultured in vitro. These TCRs come from a human donor who had recovered from COVID-19. Each CDR3 is given without its conserved first and last residue. Not every row has a clone size; where given, it reads once, few, many or a size class.

clone_size	j_call	v_call	cdr3_aa
.	TRBJ1-5	TRBV20-1	SATGQGRNQPQH
.	TRBJ2-7	TRBV20-1	SARDRGRSYEQY
.	TRBJ1-1	TRBV2	ASSEGGTEAF
.	TRBJ2-3	TRBV7-3	ASSPGLAGVKGGTDTQY
once	TRBJ1-3	TRBV11-3	ASSPFPTGASGNTIY
.	TRBJ2-1	TRBV27	ASIGGRVGEQF
.	TRBJ2-2	TRBV2	ASTAENTGELF
.	TRBJ2-7	TRBV10-3	AIRRDSGAYEQY
.	TRBJ2-7	TRBV6-1	ASNSPQGGHYEQY
few	TRBJ1-1	TRBV6-5	ASSYVNEAF
.	TRBJ2-1	TRBV7-6	ASSAGQIYNEQF
.	TRBJ2-3	TRBV7-3	GSSSGDSYMRTDTQY
.	TRBJ2-1	TRBV7-2	ASSSEPRFYNEQF
.	TRBJ1-2	TRBV7-2	ASSIKQELPKGYT
.	TRBJ1-2	TRBV7-2	ASSQGGGLRSYT
few	TRBJ1-3	TRBV20-1	SAVQSSGNTIY
.	TRBJ1-1	TRBV12-3/TRBV12-4	ASSLRRGDTEAF
.	TRBJ1-1	TRBV27	ASSIGQGARTEAF
once	TRBJ2-5	TRBV29-1	SVGVAGGQETQY
.	TRBJ1-5	TRBV19	ASRENLRQGRNQPQH
.	TRBJ1-6	TRBV11-2	ASSLDPLRRATTPLH
.	TRBJ1-4	TRBV6-2/TRBV6-3	ASSLPQGGIEKLF
once	TRBJ1-4	TRBV6-1	ASSETPNEKLF
once	TRBJ1-1	TRBV5-6	ASSGGTGRGTEAF
.	TRBJ1-2	TRBV19	ASTPDWRDGYT
few	TRBJ1-3	TRBV7-9	ASSLGDRGVHGNTIY
.	TRBJ2-7	TRBV5-1	ASSPRGQFFGEQY
once	TRBJ1-6	TRBV7-2	ASSHRVPYNSPLH
.	TRBJ1-1	TRBV7-6	ASSLGQNTEAF
.	TRBJ2-1	TRBV7-2	ASSLQGAQAREQF